This entry features one T cell receptor (beta chain) sequence. No antigen is known for it. The sample comes from a study of shared clonotypes between healthy human individuals. Only in-frame clones appear in the TCRdb table, and some are missing; sequencing was by immunoSEQ multiplex PCR. The sample contains 2 million to 3 million clones, approximately 94% of which appear only once. Study-level points and caveats: It was observed that approximately 5% of naive CD4 clonotypes were shared across a handful of donors.

Trimming shortened V by 3 bases and J by 10 bases, and 16 bases separated the two germline ends. Germline lookup yields CDR1 SNHLY and CDR2 FYNNEI. This CDR3 is 14 amino acids long. Researchers partitioned CD4+ cells into CD45RA+ naive and CD45RA-negative memory subsets. The sequenced sample consisted of naive CD4+ T cells from PBMCs. Stated subset: CD45RA+ positively selected. The genes are TRBV2 and TRBJ2-1; no clear D. This clonotype originated in a man between 18 and 35 years old in good health. Some clones in this sample may be carry-over from other donors' samples. The CDR3 reads CASSESILGGEQFF. CDR3 bases: TGTGCCAGCAGTGAGTCCATCCTGGGCGGAGAGCAGTTCTTC.